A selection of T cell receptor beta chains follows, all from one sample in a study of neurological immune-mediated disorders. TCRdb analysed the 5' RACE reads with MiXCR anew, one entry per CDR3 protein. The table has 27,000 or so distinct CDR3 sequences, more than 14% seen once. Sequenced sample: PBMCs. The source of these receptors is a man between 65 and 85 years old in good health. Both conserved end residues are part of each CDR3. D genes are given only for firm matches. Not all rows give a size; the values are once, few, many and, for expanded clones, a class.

cdr3_nt: TGTGCCAGCAGCTTGGATATGAACACTGAAGCTTTCTTT
cdr3_aa: CASSLDMNTEAFF
j_call: TRBJ1-1
cdr3_length: 13
v_call: TRBV7-9
clone_size: many
d_call: -

cdr3_nt: TGTGCCAGCAACCAAGATGGCGGGACCGGGGGCTACGAGCAGTACTTC
cdr3_aa: CASNQDGGTGGYEQYF
j_call: TRBJ2-7
cdr3_length: 16
v_call: TRBV4-2
clone_size: many
d_call: -

cdr3_nt: TGTGCCACCAGTGATGGGACAGGATATAGCAATCAGCCCCAGCATTTT
cdr3_aa: CATSDGTGYSNQPQHF
j_call: TRBJ1-5
cdr3_length: 16
v_call: TRBV24-1
clone_size: many
d_call: TRBD1

cdr3_nt: TGTGCCAGCAGCTCCACCACTAACACCGGGGAGCTGTTTTTT
cdr3_aa: CASSSTTNTGELFF
j_call: TRBJ2-2
cdr3_length: 14
v_call: TRBV7-2
clone_size: -
d_call: -

cdr3_nt: TGCGCCAGCAGCTTGGCCGAGGGGCAGTTGGGTTCACCCCTCCACTTT
cdr3_aa: CASSLAEGQLGSPLHF
j_call: TRBJ1-6
cdr3_length: 16
v_call: TRBV5-1
clone_size: many
d_call: -

cdr3_nt: TGCAGCGGGTTGGGGGGTCGGGCCGTCGGTGAGCAGTTCTTC
cdr3_aa: CSGLGGRAVGEQFF
j_call: TRBJ2-1
cdr3_length: 14
v_call: TRBV20-1
clone_size: many
d_call: -

cdr3_nt: TGCGCCAGCAGTTCACTAGCGGGAGGTGGTAATGAGCAGTTCTTC
cdr3_aa: CASSSLAGGGNEQFF
j_call: TRBJ2-1
cdr3_length: 15
v_call: TRBV5-1
clone_size: -
d_call: TRBD2

cdr3_nt: TGCAGTGCTAGAGACGTACAGGGGGCGAGAGATTGGGGAAACATTCAGTACTTC
cdr3_aa: CSARDVQGARDWGNIQYF
j_call: TRBJ2-4
cdr3_length: 18
v_call: TRBV20-1
clone_size: -
d_call: TRBD1

cdr3_nt: TGCAGTGCTAGAGCGGGGGCTAGCACAGATACGCAGTATTTT
cdr3_aa: CSARAGASTDTQYF
j_call: TRBJ2-3
cdr3_length: 14
v_call: TRBV20-1
clone_size: many
d_call: -

cdr3_nt: TGTGCCAGCTCCGGGACAGGTACCGAAGCTTTCTTT
cdr3_aa: CASSGTGTEAFF
j_call: TRBJ1-1
cdr3_length: 12
v_call: TRBV6-2/TRBV6-3
clone_size: medium-sized
d_call: TRBD1

cdr3_nt: TGTGCCAGCAGCTTAGGCGCAGGGGGGGGTGAGCAGTTCTTC
cdr3_aa: CASSLGAGGGEQFF
j_call: TRBJ2-1
cdr3_length: 14
v_call: TRBV11-2
clone_size: many
d_call: -

cdr3_nt: TGTGCCAGCAGCCAGGGGACAGGATCTTATCAGCCCCAGCATTTT
cdr3_aa: CASSQGTGSYQPQHF
j_call: TRBJ1-5
cdr3_length: 15
v_call: TRBV5-5
clone_size: many
d_call: TRBD1

cdr3_nt: TGTGCCAGCACCAACCGCAATGAGCAGTTCTTC
cdr3_aa: CASTNRNEQFF
j_call: TRBJ2-1
cdr3_length: 11
v_call: TRBV11-3
clone_size: few
d_call: -

cdr3_nt: TGCAGTGCTAGAGTTGGTCACCCTAATCAGCCCCAGCATTTT
cdr3_aa: CSARVGHPNQPQHF
j_call: TRBJ1-5
cdr3_length: 14
v_call: TRBV20-1
clone_size: many
d_call: -

cdr3_nt: TGTGCCAGCACCCCCTACTCCGGAGGGGAGCTGTTTTTT
cdr3_aa: CASTPYSGGELFF
j_call: TRBJ2-2
cdr3_length: 13
v_call: TRBV6-2/TRBV6-3
clone_size: many
d_call: -

cdr3_nt: TGTGCCAGCAGTGTTTTGCGGCCAGGACCAAATGAGCAGTTCTTC
cdr3_aa: CASSVLRPGPNEQFF
j_call: TRBJ2-1
cdr3_length: 15
v_call: TRBV2
clone_size: many
d_call: -

cdr3_nt: TGTGCCAGCAGCTTTCGCGGGGGGGGCCGACAAGAGACCCAGTACTTC
cdr3_aa: CASSFRGGGRQETQYF
j_call: TRBJ2-5
cdr3_length: 16
v_call: TRBV7-2
clone_size: many
d_call: TRBD2

cdr3_nt: TGTGCCAGCTTCTGGCAGGGGCAAAACATTCAGTACTTC
cdr3_aa: CASFWQGQNIQYF
j_call: TRBJ2-4
cdr3_length: 13
v_call: TRBV12-3/TRBV12-4
clone_size: many
d_call: -

cdr3_nt: TGTGCCAGCAGACCGCGGACAGAAGGCTACACCTTC
cdr3_aa: CASRPRTEGYTF
j_call: TRBJ1-2
cdr3_length: 12
v_call: TRBV6-2/TRBV6-3
clone_size: many
d_call: -

cdr3_nt: TGTGCCAGCAGCTTAGTTGCTGGCGAGCAGTACTTC
cdr3_aa: CASSLVAGEQYF
j_call: TRBJ2-7
cdr3_length: 12
v_call: TRBV7-2
clone_size: many
d_call: -

cdr3_nt: TGCAGTGCTAGAGGACTAGCGGGGGGCTACAATGAGCAGTTCTTC
cdr3_aa: CSARGLAGGYNEQFF
j_call: TRBJ2-1
cdr3_length: 15
v_call: TRBV20-1
clone_size: many
d_call: TRBD2

cdr3_nt: TGTGCCAGCAGCCGGGGACTTCTTGGCGATACGCAGTATTTT
cdr3_aa: CASSRGLLGDTQYF
j_call: TRBJ2-3
cdr3_length: 14
v_call: TRBV7-2
clone_size: many
d_call: -

cdr3_nt: TGCGCCAGCAGCTTCAGCGGGGGGGAGTACTACGAGCAGTACTTC
cdr3_aa: CASSFSGGEYYEQYF
j_call: TRBJ2-7
cdr3_length: 15
v_call: TRBV5-1
clone_size: many
d_call: TRBD2

cdr3_nt: TGTGTCACCAGTGACCACAATGAGCAGTTCTTC
cdr3_aa: CVTSDHNEQFF
j_call: TRBJ2-1
cdr3_length: 11
v_call: TRBV24-1
clone_size: many
d_call: -

cdr3_nt: TGTGCCAGCAGCGTGGGGACTAGCGGCCCCTACGAGCAGTACTTC
cdr3_aa: CASSVGTSGPYEQYF
j_call: TRBJ2-7
cdr3_length: 15
v_call: TRBV9
clone_size: many
d_call: TRBD2

cdr3_nt: TGTGCCAGCAGCTTAAGCAGCGGCCAATCCTACGAGCAGTACTTC
cdr3_aa: CASSLSSGQSYEQYF
j_call: TRBJ2-7
cdr3_length: 15
v_call: TRBV7-2
clone_size: many
d_call: -

cdr3_nt: TGTGCCAGCAGCTTCCTACCCGAGGCCCAGTACTTC
cdr3_aa: CASSFLPEAQYF
j_call: TRBJ2-5
cdr3_length: 12
v_call: TRBV7-2
clone_size: many
d_call: -

cdr3_nt: TGTGCCAGCAGAAAAGGGTGGAGCAATCAGCCCCAGCATTTT
cdr3_aa: CASRKGWSNQPQHF
j_call: TRBJ1-5
cdr3_length: 14
v_call: TRBV6-6
clone_size: many
d_call: -

cdr3_nt: TGTGCCAGCAGTTCCGTGGCTGGAGGCTACACCTTC
cdr3_aa: CASSSVAGGYTF
j_call: TRBJ1-2
cdr3_length: 12
v_call: TRBV6-5
clone_size: many
d_call: -

cdr3_nt: TGCGCCAGCAGCTTGGGGGCAAGGACGAACACCGGGGAGCTGTTTTTT
cdr3_aa: CASSLGARTNTGELFF
j_call: TRBJ2-2
cdr3_length: 16
v_call: TRBV5-1
clone_size: many
d_call: -

cdr3_nt: TGTGCCAGCAGTCATCCTCTAGGCCGCCCCAGTGAGCAGTTCTTC
cdr3_aa: CASSHPLGRPSEQFF
j_call: TRBJ2-1
cdr3_length: 15
v_call: TRBV6-5
clone_size: once
d_call: -

cdr3_nt: TGTGCCAGCCGATTAGGAGGCGGGGATGAAAAACTGTTTTTT
cdr3_aa: CASRLGGGDEKLFF
j_call: TRBJ1-4
cdr3_length: 14
v_call: TRBV6-5
clone_size: many
d_call: -

cdr3_nt: TGTGCCAGCAGTTACTCTGGAGAAGAGACCCAGTACTTC
cdr3_aa: CASSYSGEETQYF
j_call: TRBJ2-5
cdr3_length: 13
v_call: TRBV6-5
clone_size: many
d_call: -

cdr3_nt: TGTGCCAGCAGTTCGGGGAATACGCAGTATTTT
cdr3_aa: CASSSGNTQYF
j_call: TRBJ2-3
cdr3_length: 11
v_call: TRBV12-3/TRBV12-4
clone_size: many
d_call: -

cdr3_nt: TGCGCCAGCAGCTCAGGACACCTAAACACTGAAGCTTTCTTT
cdr3_aa: CASSSGHLNTEAFF
j_call: TRBJ1-1
cdr3_length: 14
v_call: TRBV5-1
clone_size: many
d_call: -

cdr3_nt: TGTGCCAGCAGCCCCGCGGGGAAACGGGGGCAGTTATTTTCACCCCTCCACTTT
cdr3_aa: CASSPAGKRGQLFSPLHF
j_call: TRBJ1-6
cdr3_length: 18
v_call: TRBV7-2
clone_size: many
d_call: -

cdr3_nt: TGCGCCAGCAGCCCTGCGGCTAGCACAGATACGCAGTATTTT
cdr3_aa: CASSPAASTDTQYF
j_call: TRBJ2-3
cdr3_length: 14
v_call: TRBV5-1
clone_size: many
d_call: -

cdr3_nt: TGTGCCAGCAGCTCGGGGTTTGGCACTGAAGCTTTCTTT
cdr3_aa: CASSSGFGTEAFF
j_call: TRBJ1-1
cdr3_length: 13
v_call: TRBV11-2
clone_size: many
d_call: -

cdr3_nt: TGTGCCAGCAGCTTTCGGTCTCTAGCGGGGGGAGAGACCCAGTACTTC
cdr3_aa: CASSFRSLAGGETQYF
j_call: TRBJ2-5
cdr3_length: 16
v_call: TRBV7-2
clone_size: many
d_call: TRBD2

cdr3_nt: TGCAGTGCTAGAACTAGCGGGGGGAAAAAGACCCAGTACTTC
cdr3_aa: CSARTSGGKKTQYF
j_call: TRBJ2-5
cdr3_length: 14
v_call: TRBV20-1
clone_size: -
d_call: TRBD2